This T cell receptor (beta chain) was identified during a study of T cell changes during pregnancy in multiple sclerosis (dated by TCRdb to the late 2010s). Background on the whole study: The study looked at changes in the T cell repertoire across pregnancy in women with multiple sclerosis.

CDR1 and CDR2, per the germline V gene, are SQVTM and ANQGSEA. The CDR3 runs 12 amino acids, cysteine and phenylalanine included. Only the CDR3 region is kept as DNA, spanning 36 bases read in frame from base 1. Trimming takes 4 bases off V and 6 bases off J; junction bases not matched to a gene: 6. The library relied on the immunoSEQ multiplex PCR assay. TCRdb provides this immuneACCESS table in a form limited to in-frame rearrangements. Some clones are lacking; in checked studies, under half of them reflect an unresolved V gene, and why the rest are absent is not known. The sample has over 45,000 clones on record, 88% of them singletons. The ten largest clones add up to 0.95% to 1.5% of the sample. This clone was counted a single time. No cognate antigen has been identified for it. Per-base qualities were not stored, and no clone one base away is much larger.

The TCR originated in a female donor with multiple sclerosis, enrolled in a pregnancy study. The rearranged segments are TRBV29-1 and TRBJ2-7; the junction holds 7 bases that match TRBD2. This specimen was CD4+ T cells from peripheral blood mononuclear cells, taken in the second trimester of pregnancy. The CDR3 protein is CSVVLWGGEQYF. The DNA sequence reads TGCAGCGTTGTGCTCTGGGGGGGCGAGCAGTACTTC.